Shown below are 8 T cell receptor beta chains from a single sample sequenced in a study of shared clonotypes between healthy human individuals. Assay used: immunoSEQ multiplex PCR; TCRdb lists only in-frame clones, some missing. There are some 300,000 clones in the sample; about 70% occur only once, and about 9.4% lies in the top ten. Material: memory CD4+ T cells sorted from blood. The subset denotes: CD45RA-negative fraction. The receptors come from a man between 25 and 39 years old in good health.

The chain is built from TRBV7-9 and TRBJ1-2; D is undetermined. The V gene lost 5 bases and the J gene lost 13 bases, with 20 bases spanning the gap. The CDR3 length is 13 residues. Germline V gene sequence: CDR1 SEHNR, CDR2 FQNEAQ (reference sequence). The DNA for the CDR3 is TGTGCCAGCAGCCAGGTGGGAACCCTTTCTCTCACCTTC. Translating it yields CASSQVGTLSLTF.

For this clone: Other DNA sequences from this sample encode an identical CDR3 as well. CDR3 sequence reads: CASSTGSYEQYF. Written as DNA, the CDR3 is TGTGCCAGCAGCACAGGGTCCTACGAGCAGTACTTC. The V and J genes are TRBV6-5 and TRBJ2-7; D perhaps matches TRBD1 (6 bases). The CDR3 length is 12 residues. V lost 6 bases and J lost 1, with 7 bases in between. Germline assignment: CDR1 MNHEY and CDR2 SVGAGI.

The table lists this clone with a few counts. The chain couples TRBV11-2 to TRBJ2-7, with D perhaps TRBD2 (6 bases). The CDR3 totals 15 residues. CDR1 is SGHAT, CDR2 FQNNGV, per germline. V lost 0 bases to trimming and J lost 1 base, with 10 bases between them. DNA of the CDR3: TGTGCCAGCAGCTTAGATCTAGCGCGATCCTACGAGCAGTACTTC. Translation gives CASSLDLARSYEQYF.

The V and J genes are TRBV9 and TRBJ1-4; D possibly corresponds to TRBD1 (5 bases). This CDR3 is built from 13 residues. Germline V lookup: CDR1 SGDLS, CDR2 YYNGEE. Trimming took off 4 bases at V and 4 bases at J, with 8 bases between the two ends. The CDR3 DNA is TGTGCCAGCAGCCGACAGCTTAATGAAAAACTGTTTTTT. This sequence encodes CASSRQLNEKLFF.

The J gene is TRBJ2-6, the V gene TRBV5-8; D gene ambiguous. V was shortened by 2 bases and J by 1 base, with 13 bases between the two germline ends. CDR3 length equals 17 residues. In germline, CDR1 is SGHTS, CDR2 YDEGEE. CDR3 sequence: CASSFGNSLSGANVLTF. In DNA, the CDR3 is TGTGCCAGCAGCTTTGGCAATAGTCTATCTGGGGCCAACGTCCTGACTTTC.

The chain links TRBV28 to TRBJ2-1, with TRBD1 matching 8 bases. The CDR3 covers 15 residues. Germline V CDR1 and CDR2: MDHEN, SYDVKM. V trimming: 10 bases; J trimming: 2 bases; junction bases outside the gene matches: 10. DNA for the CDR3: TGTGCCATCCAAGTGGCAGGGGGCGCCTACAATGAGCAGTTCTTC. Its protein is CAIQVAGGAYNEQFF.

The chain joins TRBV5-1 to TRBJ2-7; 7 positions agree with TRBD2. The CDR3 totals 15 residues. Unmatched junction bases numbered 14, after V lost 5 bases and J lost 6 bases. CDR1 is SGHRS, CDR2 YFSETQ, per germline. The CDR3 nucleotides read TGCGCCAGCAGACGCGAGGGGACTATAATGGCCGAGCAGTACTTC. It codes for CASRREGTIMAEQYF.

The CDR3 is CASSFRDTEETQYF. CDR3 in DNA: TGTGCCAGCAGCTTCCGGGACACGGAAGAGACCCAGTACTTC. The chain links TRBV5-6 to TRBJ2-5; a weak D match, TRBD1 (6 bases). With 2 bases removed from V and 3 bases from J, the gap between germline ends came to 11 bases. Germline assignment: CDR1 SGHDT and CDR2 YYEEEE. The CDR3 is 14 residues long.